These 29 T cell receptor beta chains were sequenced from one sample in a study of persistence of HIV-infected CD4 T cells. Stimulation used 9 to 10 ug/mL lysate from CMV-infected fibroblasts. Sorting selected CD4+ T cells upregulating both CD40 ligand and CD69. These receptors are not linked to any known antigen. The immunoSEQ assay was version 4, run in survey mode. Using immunoSEQ multiplex PCR, the repertoire was profiled, and TCRdb retains in-frame clones only, with some absent. The sample includes some 16,000 clones, less than 65% of them seen just once. The sample in question was CD4+ T cells sorted from PBMCs after roughly 20-hour stimulation, obtained from a patient who received antiretroviral therapy. Receptors were obtained from an adult woman with HIV who was CMV-seropositive.

V and J are TRBV5-6 and TRBJ1-2; no clear D. From germline, CDR1 is SGHDT and CDR2 YYEEEE. There are 16 residues in the CDR3. Trimming took off 0 bases at V and 5 bases at J, with 17 bases between the two ends. CDR3 sequence: CASSLEGSGFGYGYTF. The CDR3 DNA reads as TGTGCCAGCAGCTTGGAAGGTTCGGGGTTTGGATATGGCTACACCTTC.

The rearrangement uses TRBV3-1 (or the pseudogene TRBV3-2) and TRBJ1-4; D uncertain. The germline CDR1 and CDR2 sequences are LGHDT and YNNKEL (reference sequence). The germline V and J ends were trimmed by 4 bases and 0 bases, with 6 bases remaining between them. There are 14 residues in the CDR3. The CDR3 bases are TGTGCCAGCAGCCCAGACGCAACTAATGAAAAACTGTTTTTT. Translating gives CASSPDATNEKLFF.

The V gene is TRBV7-9, the J gene TRBJ1-6; no firm D call. This CDR3 is 14 amino acids long. Trimming stripped 5 bases from V and 10 bases from J, with 15 bases between. Germline V CDR1 and CDR2: SEHNR, FQNEAQ (reference sequence). The CDR3 is CASSPRGLGSPLHF. The CDR3 DNA reads as TGTGCCAGCAGCCCCAGAGGGTTGGGATCACCCCTCCACTTT. Full variable domain (rest looked up from reference TRBV7-9 and TRBJ1-6): DTGVSQNPRHKITKRGQNVTFRCDPISEHNRLYWYRQTLGQGPEFLTYFQNEAQLEKSRLLSDRFSAERPKGSFSTLEIQRTEQGDSAMYLCASSPRGLGSPLHFGNGTRLTVT.

The rearrangement uses TRBV6-2 or TRBV6-3 and TRBJ2-3; 10 bases line up with TRBD2. CDR3 length equals 18 residues. Germline V CDR1 and CDR2: MNHEY, SVGEGT. The trim removed 2 bases at V and 2 bases at J, leaving 10 bases unmatched. CDR3 nucleotide sequence: TGTGCCAGCAGTTACCTCCTGCTAGCGGGGGCCCTCACAGATACGCAGTATTTT. Translating gives CASSYLLLAGALTDTQYF.

This chain links TRBV5-1 with TRBJ1-4; D unresolved. This CDR3 comprises 14 residues. Trimming shortened V by 4 bases and J by 7 bases, and 14 bases separated the two germline ends. Germline V gives CDR1 SGHRS, CDR2 YFSETQ. The CDR3 DNA follows: TGCGCCAGCAGCCCAGATATATGGAGTGAAAAACTGTTTTTT. Encoded protein: CASSPDIWSEKLFF.

V is TRBV6-5 and J is TRBJ2-3, with D possibly being TRBD1 (5 bases). CDR1 and CDR2 from the germline V gene are MNHEY and SVGAGI. The CDR3 contains 14 residues. Trimming removed 7 bases at V and 0 bases at J, with 11 bases between. The chain's CDR3 is CASKMGQSTDTQYF. As DNA, the CDR3 is TGTGCCAGCAAGATGGGGCAGAGCACAGATACGCAGTATTTT.

The genes are TRBV6-5 and TRBJ1-1; D ambiguous. V lost 6 bases, J lost 5 bases, and 13 bases lay in between. Germline V lookup: CDR1 MNHEY, CDR2 SVGAGI. This CDR3 has 13 amino acids. DNA of the CDR3: TGTGCCAGCAGCAGTCGGGGAGCGACTGAAGCTTTCTTT. Translation gives CASSSRGATEAFF.

This rearrangement joins TRBV5-3 to TRBJ1-3; D uncertain. TRBV5-3 is given ORF status, its function remaining uncertain. V gave up 1 base and J gave up 0 bases, with 5 bases separating them. The CDR3 has 14 residues. The CDR3 DNA sequence: TGTGCCAGAAGCTTGCATAGCTCTGGAAACACCATATATTTT. Its translation: CARSLHSSGNTIYF.

CDR3 DNA: TGTGCCAGCAGTGAAACCGGGGGCCGTGAAGCTTTCTTT. Its protein product is CASSETGGREAFF. V is TRBV25-1 and J is TRBJ1-1; a weak D match, TRBD1 (6 bases). The V end lost 2 bases, the J end lost 7 bases, and 11 bases lay between the germline ends. The CDR3 is 13 amino acids. Germline CDR1 and CDR2: MGHDK and SYGVNS.

This chain joins TRBV7-2 and TRBJ2-7, with 9 bases aligning to TRBD2. Germline CDR1 reads SGHTA; CDR2 reads FQGNSA. Trimming took 2 bases from V and 3 from J; bases not matched to a gene: 8. The CDR3 contains 16 residues. As DNA, the CDR3 is TGTGCCAGCAGCTTATCGTCTAGCGGGGCCCACTACGAGCAGTACGTC. Translation gives CASSLSSSGAHYEQYV.

The V and J genes are TRBV3-1 (or the pseudogene TRBV3-2) and TRBJ1-5; D perhaps matches TRBD1 (5 bases). The CDR3 runs 18 residues. The ends were cut back, 0 bases at V and 0 bases at J, with 15 bases in the middle. Germline lookup yields CDR1 LGHDT and CDR2 YNNKEL (reference sequence). CDR3 sequence reads: CASSQDLPTVYSNQPQHF. CDR3 sequence (DNA): TGTGCCAGCAGCCAAGATCTTCCGACAGTCTATAGCAATCAGCCCCAGCATTTT.

The rearrangement links TRBV29-1 to TRBJ1-2, with TRBD1 matching 9 bases. The germline V gene encodes CDR1 SQVTM and CDR2 ANQGSEA. CDR3 length: 13 residues. V was pared by 7 bases and J by 8 bases, with 11 bases of the junction left unmatched. The CDR3 DNA follows: TGCAGCGCCGGGGACAGGGTGTTCGGAGGCTACACCTTC. As protein: CSAGDRVFGGYTF.

V and J are TRBV25-1 and TRBJ1-6, with D maybe TRBD1 (5 bases). Germline assignment: CDR1 MGHDK and CDR2 SYGVNS. This CDR3 is 14 amino acids long. Deletions cut 6 bases from V and 8 bases from J, with 14 bases between. CDR3 in amino acids: CASSRVESYSPLHF. As DNA, the CDR3 is TGTGCCAGCAGCAGGGTCGAGTCATATTCACCCCTCCACTTT. The whole variable domain, remainder taken from reference TRBV25-1 and TRBJ1-6, is EADIYQTPRYLVIGTGKKITLECSQTMGHDKMYWYQQDPGMELHLIHYSYGVNSTEKGDLSSESTVSRIRTEHFPLTLESARPSHTSQYLCASSRVESYSPLHFGNGTRLTVT.

The chain links TRBV18 to TRBJ2-5, with D unresolved. The V end lost 1 base, the J end lost 2 bases, and 14 bases lay between the germline ends. CDR3 length: 16 residues. The germline V gene has CDR1 KGHSH and CDR2 LQKENI. Here the CDR3 reads CASSPQHGEGQETQYF. Here the CDR3 DNA reads TGTGCCAGCTCACCACAGCATGGGGAAGGGCAAGAGACCCAGTACTTC.

This clone came up a few times. The chain employs TRBV27 and TRBJ1-5, with 7 bases matching TRBD1. V shed 5 bases and J 2 bases; nucleotides not matched to a gene: 9. This CDR3 contains 16 residues. The germline V gene encodes CDR1 MNHEY and CDR2 SMNVEV (reference sequence). CDR3 bases: TGTGCCAGCAGTAGCTACAGGGGTTCTGGCAATCAGCCCCAGCATTTT. It encodes CASSSYRGSGNQPQHF.

V usage is TRBV7-2 and J usage is TRBJ2-5, with 11 bases fitting TRBD2. The ends lost 3 bases at V and 5 bases at J; junction bases unmatched: 11. CDR3 length equals 17 residues. Germline V gives CDR1 SGHTA, CDR2 FQGNSA. The CDR3 sequence is CASSFTSSGGPWETQYF. CDR3 nucleotide sequence: TGTGCCAGCAGCTTTACATCTAGCGGGGGGCCCTGGGAGACCCAGTACTTC.

Judged by abundance, this clone is medium-sized (0.01 to 0.1%). This chain joins TRBV13 and TRBJ2-3, with TRBD1 matching 8 bases. The CDR3 runs to 15 residues. Germline CDR1 reads PRHDT; CDR2 reads FYEKMQ (reference sequence). The V gene end was trimmed by 5 bases and the J gene end by 4 bases; junction bases not matched to a gene: 8. CDR3 in amino acids: CASSLGQGRSDTQYF. In DNA form, the CDR3 reads TGTGCCAGCAGCCTCGGACAGGGCCGGTCAGATACGCAGTATTTT.

This chain links TRBV5-1 with TRBJ2-3; D call uncertain. This CDR3 is built from 15 residues. V dropped 0 bases and J dropped 2 bases, with 10 bases sitting between them. Germline V gene sequence: CDR1 SGHRS, CDR2 YFSETQ. CDR3 sequence reads: CASSLGWANTDTQYF. CDR3 sequence (DNA): TGCGCCAGCAGCTTGGGTTGGGCGAACACAGATACGCAGTATTTT.

This clone is medium-sized (0.01 to 0.1%) within its sample. V is TRBV25-1 and J is TRBJ1-4, with 7 bases that match TRBD1. The CDR3 length is 16 residues. V lost 6 bases, J lost 4 bases, and 11 bases stayed unmatched. Per the germline V gene, CDR1 is MGHDK and CDR2 is SYGVNS. Here the CDR3 DNA reads TGTGCCAGCAGACCGGGACCTCAGGGGGTTAATGAAAAACTGTTTTTT. It encodes CASRPGPQGVNEKLFF.

The chain couples TRBV9 to TRBJ2-1; D unresolved. This CDR3 has 15 amino acids. The germline CDR1 and CDR2 sequences are SGDLS and YYNGEE. The germline V and J ends were trimmed by 0 bases and 1 base, with 8 bases remaining between them. The CDR3 region has the DNA TGTGCCAGCAGCGTAGCTGTGGCATCCTACAATGAGCAGTTCTTC. Its translation: CASSVAVASYNEQFF.

The V call is TRBV7-2, the J call TRBJ2-7; D gene ambiguous. This CDR3 spans 13 amino acids. V gave up 3 bases and J gave up 3 bases, with 9 bases separating them. Germline V CDR1 and CDR2: SGHTA, FQGNSA. The DNA for the CDR3 is TGTGCCAGCAGCTTTAGAGACGGCTACGAGCAGTACGTC. This codes for CASSFRDGYEQYV.

The V call is TRBV3-1 (or the pseudogene TRBV3-2), the J call TRBJ1-2, with TRBD1 matching over 7 bases. The CDR3 extends over 14 amino acids. V shed 4 bases, J shed 2 bases, and the junction held 4 bases outside the gene matches. Germline V gene sequence: CDR1 LGHDT, CDR2 YNNKEL (reference sequence). The CDR3 protein is CASSRQQGNYGYTF. DNA of the CDR3: TGTGCCAGCAGCCGCCAACAGGGGAACTATGGCTACACCTTC.

In DNA, the CDR3 is TGTGCCAGCAGTCCGACTAGCGGGGCAACCACCGGGGAGCTGTTTTTT. Its protein is CASSPTSGATTGELFF. The chain carries TRBV7-2 and TRBJ2-2; 11 bases are a match to TRBD2. The CDR3 runs 16 residues. Germline-derived CDR1 and CDR2 are SGHTA and FQGNSA. J gave up 4 bases and V 6 bases, and 7 bases lay outside the gene matches.

This clone occurred once. This sequence joins TRBV27 and TRBJ2-5; D may be TRBD1 or TRBD2 (6 bases each). CDR1 and CDR2 (germline): MNHEY, SMNVEV (reference sequence). V was trimmed by 6 bases and J by 4 bases, leaving 15 bases between them. The CDR3 totals 14 residues. This CDR3 is CASSRRGDGETQYF. As DNA, the CDR3 is TGTGCCAGCAGCCGAAGGGGGGATGGAGAGACCCAGTACTTC.

The gene calls are TRBV5-4 and TRBJ1-1; D not resolved. CDR1 and CDR2 from the germline V gene are SGHNT and YYREEE (reference sequence). The CDR3 extends over 13 amino acids. The germline V and J ends were trimmed by 1 base and 1 base, with 5 bases remaining between them. This CDR3 is CASSLSQNTEAFF. CDR3 coding DNA: TGTGCCAGCAGCTTGTCGCAGAACACTGAAGCTTTCTTT.

The chain employs TRBV19 and TRBJ1-5; D remains unclear. Trimming left V 11 bases short and J 3 bases short, with 14 bases between. Per germline, CDR1 LNHDA and CDR2 SQIVND (reference sequence). The CDR3 totals 13 residues. CDR3 protein: CASADGYNQPQHF. CDR3 in DNA: TGTGCCTCTGCGGACGGGTACAATCAGCCCCAGCATTTT.

This chain joins TRBV19 and TRBJ1-2; weak D call: TRBD1 (6 bases). This CDR3 region has 13 residues. V was cut by 6 bases and J by 6 bases, with 14 bases left in between. Germline CDR1 reads LNHDA; CDR2 reads SQIVND (reference sequence). CDR3 bases: TGTGCCAGTAGACACGGGGGCGCAGATGGCTACACCTTC. Its translation: CASRHGGADGYTF.

The chain uses TRBV6-4 and TRBJ1-5; D remains unclear. V was trimmed by 4 bases and J by 5 bases, leaving 9 bases between them. Germline CDR1 is MRHNA and CDR2 is SNTAGT. This CDR3 has 13 residues. DNA for the CDR3: TGTGCCAGCAGTGTGGACTTGGATCAGCCCCAGCATTTT. The encoded protein is CASSVDLDQPQHF.

The chain uses TRBV7-9 and TRBJ2-5; possibly TRBD2 for D (7 bases). This CDR3 region has 14 residues. V gave up 2 bases and J gave up 5 bases, with 12 bases separating them. Per germline, CDR1 SEHNR and CDR2 FQNEAQ (reference sequence). DNA of the CDR3: TGTGCCAGCAGCTTACGGGGGGCTGGTGAGACCCAGTACTTC. Amino acid sequence: CASSLRGAGETQYF.